What follows are 18 T cell receptor beta chains derived from one specimen sequenced in a study of CD8+CD57+ T cells in acquired aplastic anemia. Genomic DNA, serving as template, underwent TCR beta VDJ and CDR3 profiling. TCRdb redid the calling of the reads with MiXCR, one entry per CDR3 protein. Among 100,000 to 150,000 distinct CDR3 sequences listed, around two fifths were seen once. The sample taken for sequencing was sorted CD4+, CD8+, or CD8+CD57+ T cells (not recorded which) from PBMCs. The receptors derive from a human donor in good health, serving as a control.

This clonotype was seen many times. The chain links TRBV14 to TRBJ1-5; 8 bases are shared with TRBD1. The length of the CDR3 is 16 residues. In germline, CDR1 is SGHDN, CDR2 FVKESK. After removal of 1 base from V and 7 bases from J, the junction contained 9 bases not matched to a gene. CDR3 in amino acids: CASSQVTGGLRQPQHF. In nucleotides, the CDR3 is TGTGCCAGCAGCCAAGTTACAGGGGGTTTACGGCAGCCCCAGCATTTT.

About this clonotype itself: A single base separates this from a much larger clone, so it may be a read error. V gene TRBV11-2 combines with J gene TRBJ2-1, with D possibly being TRBD2 (5 bases). The CDR3 extends over 15 amino acids. Per germline, CDR1 SGHAT and CDR2 FQNNGV. The CDR3 DNA sequence: TGTGCCAGCAGCTTAGTAGGACTCTCTGGCCATGAGCAGCTCTTC. Translated: CASSLVGLSGHEQLF.

There are many counts of this clonotype. Here the CDR3 DNA reads TGCGCCAGCAGCACCGGACAGATGAACACTGAAGCTTTCTTT. Its protein is CASSTGQMNTEAFF. This chain uses TRBV5-1 with TRBJ1-1; possibly TRBD1 for D (6 bases). Germline loops: CDR1 SGHRS, CDR2 YFSETQ. Trimming took 4 bases from V and 0 from J, leaving 10 bases between them. The CDR3 totals 14 residues.

The rearrangement links TRBV20-1 to TRBJ2-7, with D tentatively TRBD1 or TRBD2 (5 bases each). CDR1 and CDR2 from the germline V gene are DFQATT and SNEGSKA (reference sequence). The CDR3 has 12 residues. V lost 5 bases, J lost 6 bases, and 14 bases lay in between. The CDR3 loop is CSAGDDPAEQYF. The CDR3, as DNA: TGCAGTGCTGGGGACGACCCGGCCGAGCAGTACTTC.

This clonotype has just one count. This chain uses TRBV10-3 with TRBJ1-2, with D possibly being TRBD1 (6 bases). The germline gives CDR1 ENHRY, CDR2 SYGVKD. This CDR3 is built from 12 residues. The V and J ends lost 2 bases and 8 bases respectively, with 9 bases between them. CDR3 in amino acids: CAISEGGWGYTF. The CDR3 DNA reads TGTGCCATCAGTGAGGGGGGCTGGGGCTACACCTTC.

The rearrangement uses TRBV25-1 and TRBJ2-7; 7 positions match TRBD2. This CDR3 is 14 amino acids long. V lost 5 bases to trimming and J lost 0 bases; unmatched junction nucleotides: 4. CDR1 is MGHDK and CDR2 is SYGVNS in the germline V gene. The CDR3 sequence is CASSSGGSSYEQYF. The CDR3 nucleotides are TGTGCCAGCAGTTCCGGGGGGAGCTCCTACGAGCAGTACTTC.

The chain carries TRBV20-1 and TRBJ2-2; 14 bases fit TRBD2. CDR1 DFQATT and CDR2 SNEGSKA come from the germline V gene (reference sequence). The V gene end was trimmed by 5 bases and the J gene end by 6 bases; junction bases not matched to a gene: 8. This CDR3 has 16 residues. CDR3: CSASGTSGRKAGELFF. CDR3 DNA: TGCAGTGCTTCCGGGACTAGCGGGAGAAAAGCCGGGGAGCTGTTTTTT.

The V and J genes are TRBV11-1 and TRBJ1-6; 7 bases map to TRBD1. Trimming cost V 0 bases and J 7 bases; bases outside gene matches: 6. Germline loops: CDR1 SGHAT, CDR2 FQDESV (reference sequence). The CDR3 covers 16 residues. The CDR3 bases are TGTGCCAGCAGCTTAGCTGGAGGGGGCGGGAATTCACCCCTCCACTTT. Residues: CASSLAGGGGNSPLHF.

The V call is TRBV19, the J call TRBJ2-3; D is unresolved. This CDR3 is 15 amino acids long. From germline, CDR1 is LNHDA and CDR2 SQIVND (reference sequence). With 4 bases removed from V and 11 bases from J, the gap between germline ends came to 22 bases. The CDR3 protein is CASSTGRRTYNEQYF. The CDR3, as DNA: TGTGCCAGTAGTACCGGCCGGCGGACCTACAATGAGCAGTATTTT.

This clonotype was recorded at least ten times. This chain links TRBV5-1 with TRBJ1-1; D may be TRBD1 (6 bases). Between the trimmed V and J ends, which lost 4 bases and 4 bases, there was a span of 20 bases. The CDR3 totals 16 residues. The germline CDR1 and CDR2 sequences are SGHRS and YFSETQ. DNA of the CDR3: TGCGCCAGCAGCCTTGAAGGGGGGACCATGGTCACTGAAGCTTTCTTT. Translation gives CASSLEGGTMVTEAFF.

The V and J genes are TRBV11-2 and TRBJ1-1; 9 nucleotides match TRBD1. Trimming cost V 5 bases and J 4 bases; bases outside gene matches: 17. From germline, CDR1 is SGHAT and CDR2 FQNNGV. The CDR3 consists of 18 residues. CDR3 residues: CASSVPRGTGFLGTEAFF. CDR3 DNA: TGTGCCAGCAGCGTACCCCGAGGGACAGGGTTTTTAGGCACTGAAGCTTTCTTT.

This chain links TRBV5-1 with TRBJ2-2; D is unclear. Germline-derived CDR1 and CDR2 are SGHRS and YFSETQ. The CDR3 totals 14 residues. Trimming cost V 0 bases and J 4 bases, with 7 bases left between them. The CDR3 DNA follows: TGCGCCAGCAGCTTGGTCCAACCCACCGGGGAGCTGTTTTTT. Translated, it gives CASSLVQPTGELFF.

This clonotype was found once. V is TRBV7-2 and J is TRBJ1-2, with D unclear. V was trimmed by 5 bases and J by 10 bases, leaving 2 bases between them. From germline, CDR1 is SGHTA and CDR2 FQGNSA. CDR3 length: 8 residues. CDR3 sequence (DNA): TGTGCCAGCAGCACCTACACCTTC. Protein: CASSTYTF.

This clonotype appeared many times. J is TRBJ1-1 and V is TRBV3-1; D might be TRBD1 (6 bases). Trimming took 2 bases from V and 8 from J, leaving 12 bases between them. CDR1 and CDR2 from the germline V gene are LGHDT and YNNKEL (reference sequence). The CDR3 sequence is 13 residues long. The chain's CDR3 is CASSQLEDREAFF. The CDR3 region has the DNA TGTGCCAGCAGCCAATTGGAAGACAGGGAAGCTTTCTTT.

This clonotype was observed at least ten times. This rearrangement joins TRBV5-1 to TRBJ2-1, with D tentatively TRBD1 (5 bases). The V and J ends lost 0 bases and 8 bases respectively, with 18 bases between them. The CDR3 is 16 residues long. Germline V lookup: CDR1 SGHRS, CDR2 YFSETQ. CDR3: CASSLEGIHPTDEQFF. Here the CDR3 DNA reads TGCGCCAGCAGCTTGGAGGGGATACACCCTACGGATGAGCAGTTCTTC.

With regard to this clonotype: As the CDR3 is not closed by the conserved phenylalanine or tryptophan, this likely results from a read error. V gene TRBV18 combines with J gene TRBJ1-1; 8 bases line up with TRBD1. This CDR3 comprises 11 residues. The germline CDR1 and CDR2 sequences are KGHSH and LQKENI. The CDR3 DNA reads TGTGCCTGCTCTCCCGACAGGGGAGCTTTCCTT. Translation gives CACSPDRGAFL.

This clonotype was counted at least ten times. DNA of the CDR3: TGTGCCAGCAGCTGGGGAGGGTTCTCTGGGGCCAACGTCCTGACTTTC. Translation: CASSWGGFSGANVLTF. The chain is built from TRBV7-2 and TRBJ2-6; 7 positions agree with TRBD2. V lost 4 bases, J lost 0 bases, and 3 bases stayed unmatched. Germline V lookup: CDR1 SGHTA, CDR2 FQGNSA. The CDR3 consists of 16 residues.

The chain combines TRBV10-1 with TRBJ1-5; TRBD1 is a possible D gene (6 bases). The CDR3 runs to 15 residues. The V and J ends lost 5 bases and 6 bases respectively, with 17 bases between them. The germline V gene encodes CDR1 WNHNN and CDR2 SYGVQD (reference sequence). CDR3 residues: CASSTTWGASQPQHF. The CDR3 DNA reads as TGCGCCAGCAGTACCACCTGGGGGGCATCTCAGCCCCAGCATTTT.